The next 2 T cell receptor beta chains were all read from a single sample in a study of blood T cell repertoires in COVID-19. The data were produced by immunoSEQ multiplex PCR, yet TCRdb's version contains in-frame clones alone and is incomplete. The repertoire consists of about 82,000 clones, with about four fifths occurring once and the leading ten covering approximately 12%. The sample consisted of peripheral blood. These receptors all come from a woman aged 40 to 49 with active or convalescent COVID-19.

V and J are TRBV7-9 and TRBJ1-3; 7 bases map to TRBD1. The CDR3 has 16 amino acids. After removal of 2 bases from V and 0 bases from J, the junction contained 4 bases not matched to a gene. Germline V lookup: CDR1 SEHNR, CDR2 FQNEAQ (reference sequence). CDR3 residues: CASSLSDRSSGNTIYF. CDR3 DNA sequence: TGTGCCAGCAGCTTATCGGACAGGAGCTCTGGAAACACCATATATTTT.

The chain employs TRBV14 and TRBJ2-6; TRBD1 matches 8 bases. The CDR3 contains 18 residues. Germline V gives CDR1 SGHDN, CDR2 FVKESK. The trim removed 4 bases at V and 0 bases at J, leaving 8 bases unmatched. In DNA form, the CDR3 reads TGTGCCAGCAGCCCCGGACAGGGACTTTTCTCTGGGGCCAACGTCCTGACTTTC. It yields the protein CASSPGQGLFSGANVLTF.